The T cell receptor beta chain under discussion was sequenced for a study of T cell repertoires in cytomegalovirus infection. Study findings and constraints: CMV-specific TCR beta clonotypes restricted by HLA-C dominated the ex vivo response.

V was pared by 5 bases and J by 0 bases, with 12 bases of the junction left unmatched. Germline V lookup: CDR1 SEHNR, CDR2 FQNEAQ (reference sequence). CDR3 length equals 19 residues. TCRdb re-derived calls from the reads in MiXCR, one entry per CDR3 protein. Among hundreds of thousands of distinct CDR3 sequences listed, approximately 10% were seen once. This clonotype was observed a handful of times. Its antigen is as yet unknown. This sequence originates from a human donor in good health (CMV status not recorded). Some clones in this sample may be carry-over from other donors' samples. Input material: PBMCs. The chain uses TRBV7-9 and TRBJ2-6; 8 bases fit TRBD1. This CDR3 reads CASSPRQGISPSGANVLTF. CDR3 coding DNA: TGTGCCAGCAGCCCCAGACAGGGGATTTCCCCCTCTGGGGCCAACGTCCTGACTTTC.